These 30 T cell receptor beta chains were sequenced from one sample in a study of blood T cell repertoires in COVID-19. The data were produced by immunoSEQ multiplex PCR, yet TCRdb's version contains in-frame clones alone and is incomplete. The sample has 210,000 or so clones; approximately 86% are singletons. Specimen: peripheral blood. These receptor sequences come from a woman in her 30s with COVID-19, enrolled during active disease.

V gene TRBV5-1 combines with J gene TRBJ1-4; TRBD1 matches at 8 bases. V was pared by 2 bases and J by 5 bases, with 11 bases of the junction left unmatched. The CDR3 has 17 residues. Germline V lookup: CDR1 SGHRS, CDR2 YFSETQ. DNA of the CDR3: TGCGCCAGCAGCTTTGGGACAGGCTCGGTCGCGAATGAAAAACTGTTTTTT. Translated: CASSFGTGSVANEKLFF. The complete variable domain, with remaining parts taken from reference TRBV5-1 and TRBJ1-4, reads KAGVTQTPRYLIKTRGQQVTLSCSPISGHRSVSWYQQTPGQGLQFLFEYFSETQRNKGNFPGRFSGRQFSNSRSEMNVSTLELGDSALYLCASSFGTGSVANEKLFFGSGTQLSVL.

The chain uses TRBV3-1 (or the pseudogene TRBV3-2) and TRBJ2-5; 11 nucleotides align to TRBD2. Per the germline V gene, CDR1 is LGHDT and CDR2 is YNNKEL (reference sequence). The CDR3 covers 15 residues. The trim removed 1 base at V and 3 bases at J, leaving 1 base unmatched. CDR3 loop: CASSQATSGEETQYF. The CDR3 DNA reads TGTGCCAGCAGCCAAGCGACTAGCGGGGAAGAGACCCAGTACTTC.

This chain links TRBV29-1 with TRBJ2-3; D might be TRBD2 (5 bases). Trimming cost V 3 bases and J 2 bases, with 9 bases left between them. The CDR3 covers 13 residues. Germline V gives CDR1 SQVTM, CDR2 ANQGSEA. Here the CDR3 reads CSVEFGLTDTQYF. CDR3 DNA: TGCAGCGTTGAGTTCGGACTCACAGATACGCAGTATTTT.

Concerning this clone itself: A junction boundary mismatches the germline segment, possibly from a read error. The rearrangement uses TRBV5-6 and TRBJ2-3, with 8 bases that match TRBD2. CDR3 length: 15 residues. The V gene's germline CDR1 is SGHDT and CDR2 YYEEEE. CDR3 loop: CATSSSGLLTDTQYF. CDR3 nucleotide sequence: TGTGCCACCAGCTCTAGCGGGCTTTTGACAGATACGCAGTATTTT.

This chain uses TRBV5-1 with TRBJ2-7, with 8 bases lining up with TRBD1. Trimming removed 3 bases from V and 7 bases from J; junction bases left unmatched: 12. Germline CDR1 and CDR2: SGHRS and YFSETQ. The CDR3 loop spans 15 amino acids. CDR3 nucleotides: TGCGCCAGCAGCTATCAGGGGGCGCCGGGTGGAGAGCAGTACTTC. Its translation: CASSYQGAPGGEQYF.

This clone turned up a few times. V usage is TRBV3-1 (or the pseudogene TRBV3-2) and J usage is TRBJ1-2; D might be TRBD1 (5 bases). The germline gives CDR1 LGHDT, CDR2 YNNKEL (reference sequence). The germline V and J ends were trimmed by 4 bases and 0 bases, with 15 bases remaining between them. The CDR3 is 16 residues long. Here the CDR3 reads CASSLRQDSPNYGYTF. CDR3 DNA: TGTGCCAGCAGCCTAAGGCAAGACAGTCCTAACTATGGCTACACCTTC.

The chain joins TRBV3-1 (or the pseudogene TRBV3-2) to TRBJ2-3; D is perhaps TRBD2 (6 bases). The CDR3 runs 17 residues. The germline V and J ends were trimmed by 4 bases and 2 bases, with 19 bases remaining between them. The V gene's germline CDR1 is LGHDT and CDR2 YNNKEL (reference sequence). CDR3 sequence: CASSPDPGRGYTDTQYF. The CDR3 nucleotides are TGTGCCAGCAGCCCGGACCCTGGGCGGGGCTACACAGATACGCAGTATTTT.

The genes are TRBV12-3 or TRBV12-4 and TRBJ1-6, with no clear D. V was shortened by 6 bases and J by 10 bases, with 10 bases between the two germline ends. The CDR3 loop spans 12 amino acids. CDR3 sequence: CASSQRESPLHF. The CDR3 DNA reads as TGTGCCAGCAGCCAAAGAGAGTCACCCCTCCACTTT.

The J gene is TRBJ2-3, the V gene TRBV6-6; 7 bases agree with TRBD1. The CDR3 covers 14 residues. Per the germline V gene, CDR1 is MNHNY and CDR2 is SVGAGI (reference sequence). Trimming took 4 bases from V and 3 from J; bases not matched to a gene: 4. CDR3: CASSSGQPTDTQYF. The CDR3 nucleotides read TGTGCCAGCAGTTCGGGACAGCCAACAGATACGCAGTATTTT.

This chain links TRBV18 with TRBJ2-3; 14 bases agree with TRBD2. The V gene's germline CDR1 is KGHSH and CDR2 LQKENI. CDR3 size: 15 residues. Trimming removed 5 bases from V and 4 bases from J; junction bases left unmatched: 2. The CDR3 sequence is CASSAGLAGADTQYF. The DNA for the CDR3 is TGTGCCAGCTCAGCGGGACTAGCGGGAGCAGATACGCAGTATTTT. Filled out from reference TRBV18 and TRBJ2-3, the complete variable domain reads NAGVMQNPRHLVRRRGQEARLRCSPMKGHSHVYWYRQLPEEGLKFMVYLQKENIIDESGMPKERFSAEFPKEGPSILRIQQVVRGDSAAYFCASSAGLAGADTQYFGPGTRLTVL.

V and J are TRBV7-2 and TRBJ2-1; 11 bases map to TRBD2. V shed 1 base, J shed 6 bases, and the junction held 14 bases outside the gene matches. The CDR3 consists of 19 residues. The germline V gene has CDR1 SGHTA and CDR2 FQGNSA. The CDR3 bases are TGTGCCAGCAGCTTAGGGCTAGCGGGAGGAACCTACCGGGGCAATGAGCAGTTCTTC. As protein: CASSLGLAGGTYRGNEQFF.

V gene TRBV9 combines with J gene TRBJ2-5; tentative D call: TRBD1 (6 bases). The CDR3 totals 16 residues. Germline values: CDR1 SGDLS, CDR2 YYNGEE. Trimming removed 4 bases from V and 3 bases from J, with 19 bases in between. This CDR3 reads CASSINLQGPEETQYF. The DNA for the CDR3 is TGTGCCAGCAGCATTAACCTACAGGGTCCAGAAGAGACCCAGTACTTC. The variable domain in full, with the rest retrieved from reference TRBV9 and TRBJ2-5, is DSGVTQTPKHLITATGQRVTLRCSPRSGDLSVYWYQQSLDQGLQFLIQYYNGEERAKGNILERFSAQQFPDLHSELNLSSLELGDSALYFCASSINLQGPEETQYFGPGTRLLVL.

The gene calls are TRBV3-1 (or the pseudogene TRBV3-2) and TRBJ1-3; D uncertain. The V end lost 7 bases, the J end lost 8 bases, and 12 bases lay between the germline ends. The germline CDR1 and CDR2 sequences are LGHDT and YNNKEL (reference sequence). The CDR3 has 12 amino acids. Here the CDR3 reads CASTGSLDTIYF. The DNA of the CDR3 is TGTGCCAGCACGGGGTCCTTGGACACCATATATTTT.

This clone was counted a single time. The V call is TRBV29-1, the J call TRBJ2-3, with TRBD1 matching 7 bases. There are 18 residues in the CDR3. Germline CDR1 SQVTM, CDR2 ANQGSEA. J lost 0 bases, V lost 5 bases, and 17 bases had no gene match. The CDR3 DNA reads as TGCAGCGTTCAGGGGGTAGTGGGGTACCGAGCTAGCACAGATACGCAGTATTTT. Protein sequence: CSVQGVVGYRASTDTQYF.

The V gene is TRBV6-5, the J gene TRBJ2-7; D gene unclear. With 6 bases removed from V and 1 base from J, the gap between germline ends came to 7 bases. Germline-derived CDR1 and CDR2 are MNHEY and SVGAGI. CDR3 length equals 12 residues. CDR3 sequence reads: CASRFQSYEQYF. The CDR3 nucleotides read TGTGCCAGCAGATTCCAATCCTACGAGCAGTACTTC.

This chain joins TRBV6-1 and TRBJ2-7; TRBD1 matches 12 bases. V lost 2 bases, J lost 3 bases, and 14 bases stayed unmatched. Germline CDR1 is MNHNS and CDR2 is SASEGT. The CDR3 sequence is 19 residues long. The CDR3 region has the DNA TGTGCCAGCAGTGAATGGGGGGGACAGGGGGCGAGTGAAGGCTACGAGCAGTACTTC. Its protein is CASSEWGGQGASEGYEQYF.

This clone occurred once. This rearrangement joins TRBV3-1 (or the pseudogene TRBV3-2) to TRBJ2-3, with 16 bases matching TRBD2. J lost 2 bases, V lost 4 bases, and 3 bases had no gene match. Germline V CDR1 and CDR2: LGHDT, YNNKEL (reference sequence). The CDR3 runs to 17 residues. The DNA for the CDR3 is TGTGCCAGCAGCCGGGGACTAGCGGGAGGGCCCACAGATACGCAGTATTTT. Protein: CASSRGLAGGPTDTQYF.

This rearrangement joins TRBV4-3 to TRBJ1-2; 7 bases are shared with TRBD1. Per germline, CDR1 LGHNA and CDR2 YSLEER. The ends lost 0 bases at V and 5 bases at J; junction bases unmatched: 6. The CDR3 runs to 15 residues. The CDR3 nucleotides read TGCGCCAGCAGCCAAGATAGCACAGGGGTTTATGGCTACACCTTC. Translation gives CASSQDSTGVYGYTF.

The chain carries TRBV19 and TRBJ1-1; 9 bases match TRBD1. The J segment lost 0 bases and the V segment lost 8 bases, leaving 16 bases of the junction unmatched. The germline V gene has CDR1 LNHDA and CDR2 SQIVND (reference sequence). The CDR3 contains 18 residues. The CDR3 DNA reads TGTGCCAGTTCTGATCCGGGACAGGGAGGTGGGATGAACACTGAAGCTTTCTTT. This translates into CASSDPGQGGGMNTEAFF.

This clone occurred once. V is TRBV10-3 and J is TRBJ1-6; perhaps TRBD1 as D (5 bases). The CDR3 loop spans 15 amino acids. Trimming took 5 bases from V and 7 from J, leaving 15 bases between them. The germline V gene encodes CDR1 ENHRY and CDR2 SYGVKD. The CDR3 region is CAISNIDSPNSPLHF. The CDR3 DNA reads TGTGCCATCAGTAATATAGACAGTCCCAATTCACCCCTCCACTTT.

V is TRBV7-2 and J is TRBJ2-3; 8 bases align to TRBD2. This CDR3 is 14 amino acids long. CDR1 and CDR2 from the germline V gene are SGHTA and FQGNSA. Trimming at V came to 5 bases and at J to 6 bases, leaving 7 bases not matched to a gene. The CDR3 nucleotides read TGTGCCAGCAGCCTCCGGGGGGGCCTGGATACGCAGTATTTT. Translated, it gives CASSLRGGLDTQYF.

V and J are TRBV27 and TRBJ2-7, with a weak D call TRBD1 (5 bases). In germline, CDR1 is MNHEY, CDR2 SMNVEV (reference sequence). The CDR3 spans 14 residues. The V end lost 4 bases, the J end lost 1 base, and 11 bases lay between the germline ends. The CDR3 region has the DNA TGTGCCAGCAGTTCGATCGCAGGGTCCTACGAGCAGTACTTC. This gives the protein CASSSIAGSYEQYF.

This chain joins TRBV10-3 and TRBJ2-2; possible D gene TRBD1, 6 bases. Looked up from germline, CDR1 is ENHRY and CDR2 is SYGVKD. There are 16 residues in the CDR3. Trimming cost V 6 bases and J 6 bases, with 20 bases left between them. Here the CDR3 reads CAIRGPEQGMAGELFF. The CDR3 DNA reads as TGTGCCATCAGGGGTCCCGAGCAGGGGATGGCCGGGGAGCTGTTTTTT.

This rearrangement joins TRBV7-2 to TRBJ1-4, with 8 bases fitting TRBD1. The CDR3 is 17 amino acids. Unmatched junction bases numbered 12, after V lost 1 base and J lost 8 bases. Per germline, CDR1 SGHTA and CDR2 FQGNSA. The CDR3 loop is CASSLGAGGQAGEKLFF. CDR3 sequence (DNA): TGTGCCAGCAGCTTAGGCGCAGGGGGCCAAGCTGGGGAAAAACTGTTTTTT.

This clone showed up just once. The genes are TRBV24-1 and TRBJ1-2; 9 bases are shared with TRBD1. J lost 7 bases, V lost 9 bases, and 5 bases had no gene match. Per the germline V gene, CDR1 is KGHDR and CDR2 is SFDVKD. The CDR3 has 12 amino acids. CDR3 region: CATRDRDGGYTF. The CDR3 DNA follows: TGTGCCACCCGGGACAGGGACGGTGGCTACACCTTC.

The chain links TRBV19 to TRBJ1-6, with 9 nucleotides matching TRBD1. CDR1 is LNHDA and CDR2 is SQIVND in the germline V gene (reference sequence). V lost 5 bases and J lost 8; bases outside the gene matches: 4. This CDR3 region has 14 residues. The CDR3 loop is CASSLTGGDSPLHF. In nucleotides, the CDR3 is TGTGCCAGTAGTTTGACAGGGGGGGATTCACCCCTCCACTTT. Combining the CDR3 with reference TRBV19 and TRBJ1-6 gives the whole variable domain DGGITQSPKYLFRKEGQNVTLSCEQNLNHDAMYWYRQDPGQGLRLIYYSQIVNDFQKGDIAEGYSVSREKKESFPLTVTSAQKNPTAFYLCASSLTGGDSPLHFGNGTRLTVT.

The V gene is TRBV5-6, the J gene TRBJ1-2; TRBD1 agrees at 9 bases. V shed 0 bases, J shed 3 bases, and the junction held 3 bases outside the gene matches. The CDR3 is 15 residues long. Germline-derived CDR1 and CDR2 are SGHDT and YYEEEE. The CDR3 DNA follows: TGTGCCAGCAGCTTGGAAGGGACAGGGTACTATGGCTACACCTTC. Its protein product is CASSLEGTGYYGYTF.

CDR3 sequence: CASSAGAASNQPQHF. As DNA, the CDR3 is TGTGCCAGCAGCGCGGGGGCCGCCAGCAATCAGCCCCAGCATTTT. The V gene is TRBV28, the J gene TRBJ1-5; tentative D call: TRBD1 (6 bases). Germline lookup yields CDR1 MDHEN and CDR2 SYDVKM. The CDR3 totals 15 residues. Trimming removed 6 bases from V and 1 base from J, with 13 bases in between.

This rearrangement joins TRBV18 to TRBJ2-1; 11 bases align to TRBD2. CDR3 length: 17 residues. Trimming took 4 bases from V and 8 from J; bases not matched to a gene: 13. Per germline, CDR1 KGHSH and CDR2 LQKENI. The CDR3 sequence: CASSRVFTSGGGDEQFF. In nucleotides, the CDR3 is TGTGCCAGCTCACGCGTCTTTACTAGCGGGGGAGGAGATGAGCAGTTCTTC.

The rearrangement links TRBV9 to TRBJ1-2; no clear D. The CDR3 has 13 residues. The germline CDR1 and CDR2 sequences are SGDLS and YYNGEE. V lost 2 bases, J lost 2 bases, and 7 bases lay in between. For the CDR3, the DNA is TGTGCCAGCAGCGTGGGCGCCAACTATGGCTACACCTTC. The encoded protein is CASSVGANYGYTF.